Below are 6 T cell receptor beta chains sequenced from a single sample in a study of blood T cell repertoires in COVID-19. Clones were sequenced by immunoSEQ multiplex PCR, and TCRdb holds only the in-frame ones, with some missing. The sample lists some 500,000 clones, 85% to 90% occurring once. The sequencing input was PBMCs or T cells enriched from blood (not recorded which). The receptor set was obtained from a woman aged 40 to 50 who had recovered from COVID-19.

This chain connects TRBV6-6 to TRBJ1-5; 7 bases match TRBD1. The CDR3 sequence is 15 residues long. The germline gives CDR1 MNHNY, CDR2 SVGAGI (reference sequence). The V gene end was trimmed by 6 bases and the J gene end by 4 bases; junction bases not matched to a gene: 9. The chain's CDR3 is CASSDAQGVNQPQHF. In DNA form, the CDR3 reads TGTGCCAGCAGCGACGCTCAGGGGGTAAATCAGCCCCAGCATTTT.

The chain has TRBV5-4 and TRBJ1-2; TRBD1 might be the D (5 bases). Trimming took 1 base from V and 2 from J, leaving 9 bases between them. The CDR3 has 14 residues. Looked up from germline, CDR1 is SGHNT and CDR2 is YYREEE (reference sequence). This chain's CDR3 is CASSLYAGNYGYTF. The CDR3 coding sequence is TGTGCCAGCAGCTTGTATGCAGGGAACTATGGCTACACCTTC.

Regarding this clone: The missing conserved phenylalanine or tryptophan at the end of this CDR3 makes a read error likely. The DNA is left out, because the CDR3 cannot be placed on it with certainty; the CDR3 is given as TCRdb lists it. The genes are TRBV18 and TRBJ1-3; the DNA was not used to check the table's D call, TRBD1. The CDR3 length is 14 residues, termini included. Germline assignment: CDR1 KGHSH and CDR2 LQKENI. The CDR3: CASSARDRTDYGRI.

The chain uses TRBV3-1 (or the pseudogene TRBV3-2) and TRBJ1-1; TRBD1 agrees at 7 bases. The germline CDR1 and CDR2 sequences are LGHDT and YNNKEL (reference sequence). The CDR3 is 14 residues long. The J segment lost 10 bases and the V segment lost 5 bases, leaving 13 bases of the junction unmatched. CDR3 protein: CASSARDSSGGAFF. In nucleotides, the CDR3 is TGTGCCAGCAGCGCCCGGGACAGCTCTGGAGGAGCTTTCTTT.

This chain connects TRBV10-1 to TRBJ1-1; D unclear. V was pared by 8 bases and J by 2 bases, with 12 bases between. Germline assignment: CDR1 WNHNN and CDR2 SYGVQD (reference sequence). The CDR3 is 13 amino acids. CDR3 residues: CASSVRVNTEAFF. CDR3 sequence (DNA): TGCGCCAGCTCTGTTCGGGTTAACACTGAAGCTTTCTTT.

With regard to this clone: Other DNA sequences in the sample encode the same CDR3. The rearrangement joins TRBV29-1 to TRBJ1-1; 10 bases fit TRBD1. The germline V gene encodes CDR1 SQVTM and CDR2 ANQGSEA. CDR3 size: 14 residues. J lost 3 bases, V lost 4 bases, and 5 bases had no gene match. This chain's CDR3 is CSVGQGALDTEAFF. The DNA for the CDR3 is TGCAGCGTTGGACAGGGGGCCCTTGACACTGAAGCTTTCTTT. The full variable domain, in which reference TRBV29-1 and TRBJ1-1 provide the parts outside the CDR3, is SAVISQKPSRDICQRGTSLTIQCQVDSQVTMMFWYRQQPGQSLTLIATANQGSEATYESGFVIDKFPISRPNLTFSTLTVSNMSPEDSSIYLCSVGQGALDTEAFFGQGTRLTVV.